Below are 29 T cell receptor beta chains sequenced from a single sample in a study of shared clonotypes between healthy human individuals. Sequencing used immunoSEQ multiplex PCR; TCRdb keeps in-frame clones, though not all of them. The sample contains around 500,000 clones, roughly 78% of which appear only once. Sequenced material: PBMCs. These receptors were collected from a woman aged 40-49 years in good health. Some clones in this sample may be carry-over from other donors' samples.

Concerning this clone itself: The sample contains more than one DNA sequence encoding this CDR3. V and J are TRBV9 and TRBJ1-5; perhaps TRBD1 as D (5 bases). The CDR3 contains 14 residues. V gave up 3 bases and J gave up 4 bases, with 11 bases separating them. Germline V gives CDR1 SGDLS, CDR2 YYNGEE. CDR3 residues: CASSAGPSNQPQHF. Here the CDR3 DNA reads TGTGCCAGCAGCGCGGGACCGTCGAATCAGCCCCAGCATTTT.

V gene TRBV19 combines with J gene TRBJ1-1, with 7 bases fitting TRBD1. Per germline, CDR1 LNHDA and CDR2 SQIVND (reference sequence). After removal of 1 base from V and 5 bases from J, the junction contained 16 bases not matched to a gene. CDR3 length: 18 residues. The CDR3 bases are TGTGCCAGTAGTATAGGTGGGACAGATGGATGGATTAGGACTGAAGCTTTCTTT. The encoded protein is CASSIGGTDGWIRTEAFF. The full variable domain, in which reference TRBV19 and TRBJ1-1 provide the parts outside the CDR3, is DGGITQSPKYLFRKEGQNVTLSCEQNLNHDAMYWYRQDPGQGLRLIYYSQIVNDFQKGDIAEGYSVSREKKESFPLTVTSAQKNPTAFYLCASSIGGTDGWIRTEAFFGQGTRLTVV.

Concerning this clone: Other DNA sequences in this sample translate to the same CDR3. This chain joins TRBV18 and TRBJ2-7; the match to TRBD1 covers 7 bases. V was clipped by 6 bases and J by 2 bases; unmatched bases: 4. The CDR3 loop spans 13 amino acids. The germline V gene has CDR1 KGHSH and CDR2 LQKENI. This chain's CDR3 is CASSLTGAYEQYF. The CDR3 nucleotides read TGTGCCAGCTCCCTCACAGGGGCCTACGAGCAGTACTTC.

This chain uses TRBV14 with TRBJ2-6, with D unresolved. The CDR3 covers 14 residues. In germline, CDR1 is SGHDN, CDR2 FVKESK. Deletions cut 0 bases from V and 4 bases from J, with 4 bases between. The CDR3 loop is CASSQDLGANVLTF. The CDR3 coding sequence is TGTGCCAGCAGCCAAGACCTGGGGGCCAACGTCCTGACTTTC.

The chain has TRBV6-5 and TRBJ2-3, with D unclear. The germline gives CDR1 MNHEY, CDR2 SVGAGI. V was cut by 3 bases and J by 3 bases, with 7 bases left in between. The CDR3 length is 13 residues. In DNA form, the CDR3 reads TGTGCCAGCAGTTATGTGGGGACAGATACGCAGTATTTT. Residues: CASSYVGTDTQYF.

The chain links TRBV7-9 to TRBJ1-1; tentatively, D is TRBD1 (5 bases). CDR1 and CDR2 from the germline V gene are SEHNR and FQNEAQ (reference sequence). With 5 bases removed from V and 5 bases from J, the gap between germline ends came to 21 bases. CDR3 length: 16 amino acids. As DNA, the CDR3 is TGTGCCAGCAGCCCCGGGGGTTGGGGGACGGGGACTGAAGCTTTCTTT. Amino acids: CASSPGGWGTGTEAFF.

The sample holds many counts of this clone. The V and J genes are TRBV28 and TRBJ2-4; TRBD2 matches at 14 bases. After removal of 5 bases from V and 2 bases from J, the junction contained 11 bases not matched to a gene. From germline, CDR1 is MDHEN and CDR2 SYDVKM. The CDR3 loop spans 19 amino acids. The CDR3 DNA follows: TGTGCCAGCAGTCCGGGACTAGCGGGAGATGGTTGGACCAAAAACATTCAGTACTTC. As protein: CASSPGLAGDGWTKNIQYF. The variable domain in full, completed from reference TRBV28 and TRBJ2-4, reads DVKVTQSSRYLVKRTGEKVFLECVQDMDHENMFWYRQDPGLGLRLIYFSYDVKMKEKGDIPEGYSVSREKKERFSLILESASTNQTSMYLCASSPGLAGDGWTKNIQYFGAGTRLSVL.

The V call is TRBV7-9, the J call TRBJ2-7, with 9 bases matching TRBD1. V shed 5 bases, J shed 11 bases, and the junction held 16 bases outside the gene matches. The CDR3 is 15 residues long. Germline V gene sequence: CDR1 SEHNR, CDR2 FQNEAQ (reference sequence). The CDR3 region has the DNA TGTGCCAGCAGCCCACAAATCCCGCTTCGGGACAGGGAGTACTTC. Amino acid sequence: CASSPQIPLRDREYF. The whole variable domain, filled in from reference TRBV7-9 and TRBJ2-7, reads DTGVSQNPRHKITKRGQNVTFRCDPISEHNRLYWYRQTLGQGPEFLTYFQNEAQLEKSRLLSDRFSAERPKGSFSTLEIQRTEQGDSAMYLCASSPQIPLRDREYFGPGTRLTVT.

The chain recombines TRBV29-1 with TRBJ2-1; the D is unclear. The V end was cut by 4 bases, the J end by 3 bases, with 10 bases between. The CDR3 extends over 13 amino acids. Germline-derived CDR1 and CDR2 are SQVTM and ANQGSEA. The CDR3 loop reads CSVVKDHYNEQFF. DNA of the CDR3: TGCAGCGTTGTGAAGGACCACTACAATGAGCAGTTCTTC.

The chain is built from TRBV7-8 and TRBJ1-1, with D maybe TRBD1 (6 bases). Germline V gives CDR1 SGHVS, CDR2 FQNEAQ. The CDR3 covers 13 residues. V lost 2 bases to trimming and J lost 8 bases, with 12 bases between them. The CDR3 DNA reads TGTGCCAGCAGCTTATGGGGGGCGCGGGAAGCTTTCTTT. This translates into CASSLWGAREAFF.

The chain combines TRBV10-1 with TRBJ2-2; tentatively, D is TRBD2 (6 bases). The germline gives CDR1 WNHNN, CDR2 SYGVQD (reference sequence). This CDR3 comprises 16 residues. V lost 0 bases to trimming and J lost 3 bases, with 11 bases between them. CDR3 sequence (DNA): TGCGCCAGCAGTGAGTCGGGCGGGATCGACACCGGGGAGCTGTTTTTT. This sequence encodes CASSESGGIDTGELFF.

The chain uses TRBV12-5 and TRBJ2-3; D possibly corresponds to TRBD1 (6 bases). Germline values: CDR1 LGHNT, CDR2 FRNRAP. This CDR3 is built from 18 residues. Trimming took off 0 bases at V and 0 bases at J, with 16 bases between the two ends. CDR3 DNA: TGTGCTAGTGGTTTGGTACTGACAGGAACATATAGCACAGATACGCAGTATTTT. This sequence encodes CASGLVLTGTYSTDTQYF.

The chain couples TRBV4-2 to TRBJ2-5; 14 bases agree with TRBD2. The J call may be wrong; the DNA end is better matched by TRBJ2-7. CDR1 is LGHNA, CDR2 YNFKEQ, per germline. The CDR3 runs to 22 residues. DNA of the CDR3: TGTGCCAGCAGCCAACGCCACGCCACCGGGACTAGCGGGAGAGGGGGGTCCTACGAGCAGTACTTC. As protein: CASSQRHATGTSGRGGSYEQYF.

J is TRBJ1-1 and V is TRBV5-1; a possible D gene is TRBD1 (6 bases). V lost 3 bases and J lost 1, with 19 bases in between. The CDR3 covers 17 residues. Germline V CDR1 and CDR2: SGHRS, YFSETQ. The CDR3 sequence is CASSSNRDEVGNTEAFF. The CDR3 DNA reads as TGCGCCAGCAGCTCGAACAGGGATGAGGTAGGGAACACTGAAGCTTTCTTT. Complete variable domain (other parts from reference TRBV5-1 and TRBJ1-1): KAGVTQTPRYLIKTRGQQVTLSCSPISGHRSVSWYQQTPGQGLQFLFEYFSETQRNKGNFPGRFSGRQFSNSRSEMNVSTLELGDSALYLCASSSNRDEVGNTEAFFGQGTRLTVV.

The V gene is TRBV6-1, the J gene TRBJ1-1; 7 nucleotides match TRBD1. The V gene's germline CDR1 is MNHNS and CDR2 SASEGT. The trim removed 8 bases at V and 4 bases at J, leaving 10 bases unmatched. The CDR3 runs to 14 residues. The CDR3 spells CASLGQTGRTEAFF. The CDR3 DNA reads TGTGCCAGCCTGGGACAGACGGGACGCACTGAAGCTTTCTTT.

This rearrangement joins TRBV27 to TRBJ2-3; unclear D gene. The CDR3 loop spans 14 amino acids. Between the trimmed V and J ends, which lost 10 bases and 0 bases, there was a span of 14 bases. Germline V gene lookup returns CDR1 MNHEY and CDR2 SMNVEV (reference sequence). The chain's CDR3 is CATRPGRSTDTQYF. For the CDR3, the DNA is TGTGCCACCCGACCCGGACGGAGCACAGATACGCAGTATTTT.

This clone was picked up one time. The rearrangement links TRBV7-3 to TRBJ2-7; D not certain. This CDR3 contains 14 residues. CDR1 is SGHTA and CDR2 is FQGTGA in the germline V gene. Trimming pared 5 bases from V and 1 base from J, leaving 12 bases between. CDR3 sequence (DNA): TGTGCCAGCAGCCCGTTAGGATCATCCTACGAGCAGTACTTC. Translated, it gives CASSPLGSSYEQYF. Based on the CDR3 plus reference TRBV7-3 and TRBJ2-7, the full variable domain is GAGVSQTPSNKVTEKGKYVELRCDPISGHTALYWYRQSLGQGPEFLIYFQGTGAADDSGLPNDRFFAVRPEGSVSTLKIQRTERGDSAVYLCASSPLGSSYEQYFGPGTRLTVT.

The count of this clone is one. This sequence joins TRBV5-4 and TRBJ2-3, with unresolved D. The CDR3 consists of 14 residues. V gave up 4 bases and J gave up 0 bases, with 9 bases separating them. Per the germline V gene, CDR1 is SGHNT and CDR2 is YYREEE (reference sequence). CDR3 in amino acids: CASSIRISTDTQYF. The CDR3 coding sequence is TGTGCCAGCAGCATACGTATAAGCACAGATACGCAGTATTTT.

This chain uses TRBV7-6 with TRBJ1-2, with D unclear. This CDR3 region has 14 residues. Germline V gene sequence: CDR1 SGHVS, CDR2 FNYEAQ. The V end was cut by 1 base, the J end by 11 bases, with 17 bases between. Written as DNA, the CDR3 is TGTGCCAGCAGCTTAGAGCCGGGCCCTGGAAGGTACACCTTC. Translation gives CASSLEPGPGRYTF.

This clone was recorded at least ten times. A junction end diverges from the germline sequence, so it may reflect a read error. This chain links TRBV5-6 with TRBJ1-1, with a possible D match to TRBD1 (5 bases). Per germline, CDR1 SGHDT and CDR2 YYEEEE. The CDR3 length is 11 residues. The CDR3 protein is CASSSIGDPLF. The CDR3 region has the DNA TGTGCCAGCAGCTCGATCGGGGACCCCCTGTTT. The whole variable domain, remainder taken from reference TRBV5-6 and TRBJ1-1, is DAGVTQSPTHLIKTRGQQVTLRCSPKSGHDTVSWYQQALGQGPQFIFQYYEEEERQRGNFPDRFSGHQFPNYSSELNVNALLLGDSALYLCASSSIGDPLFGQGTRLTVV.

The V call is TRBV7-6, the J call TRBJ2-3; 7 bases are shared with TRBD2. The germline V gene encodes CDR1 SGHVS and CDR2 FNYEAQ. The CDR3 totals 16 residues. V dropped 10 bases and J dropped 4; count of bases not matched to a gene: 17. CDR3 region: CATRRVAGVLADTQYF. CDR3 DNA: TGTGCCACCCGACGGGTGGCGGGGGTGCTGGCAGATACGCAGTATTTT.

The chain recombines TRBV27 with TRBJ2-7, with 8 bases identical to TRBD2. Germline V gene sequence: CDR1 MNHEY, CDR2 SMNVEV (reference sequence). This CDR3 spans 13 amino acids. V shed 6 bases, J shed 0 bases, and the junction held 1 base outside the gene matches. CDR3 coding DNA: TGTGCCAGCAGCGGGACTAGCTCCTACGAGCAGTACTTC. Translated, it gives CASSGTSSYEQYF.

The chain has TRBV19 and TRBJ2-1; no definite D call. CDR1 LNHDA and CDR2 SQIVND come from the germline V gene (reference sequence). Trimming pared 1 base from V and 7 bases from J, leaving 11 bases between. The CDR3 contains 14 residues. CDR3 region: CASSIGLAQNEQFF. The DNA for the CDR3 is TGTGCCAGTAGTATAGGGTTAGCCCAGAATGAGCAGTTCTTC.

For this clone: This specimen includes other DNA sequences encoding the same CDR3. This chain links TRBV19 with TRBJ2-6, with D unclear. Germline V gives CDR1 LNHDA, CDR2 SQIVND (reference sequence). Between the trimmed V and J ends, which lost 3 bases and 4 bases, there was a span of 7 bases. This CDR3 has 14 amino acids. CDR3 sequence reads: CASSIGSGANVLTF. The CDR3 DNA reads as TGTGCCAGTAGTATCGGGTCCGGGGCCAACGTCCTGACTTTC.

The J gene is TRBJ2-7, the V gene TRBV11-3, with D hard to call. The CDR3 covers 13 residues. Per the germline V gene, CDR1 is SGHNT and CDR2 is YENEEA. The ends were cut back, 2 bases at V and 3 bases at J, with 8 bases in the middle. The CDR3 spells CASSLKSGYEQYF. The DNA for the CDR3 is TGTGCCAGCAGCTTAAAATCGGGCTACGAGCAGTACTTC.

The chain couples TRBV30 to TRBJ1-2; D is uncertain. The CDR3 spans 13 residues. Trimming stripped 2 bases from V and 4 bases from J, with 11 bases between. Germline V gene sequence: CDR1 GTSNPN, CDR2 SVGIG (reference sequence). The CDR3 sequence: CAWSSGIFYGYTF. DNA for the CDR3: TGTGCCTGGAGTAGTGGCATCTTCTATGGCTACACCTTC.

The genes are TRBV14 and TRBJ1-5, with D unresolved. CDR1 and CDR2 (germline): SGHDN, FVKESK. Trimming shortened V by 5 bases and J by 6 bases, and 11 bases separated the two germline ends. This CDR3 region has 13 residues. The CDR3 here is CASSSRMGQPQHF. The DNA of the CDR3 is TGTGCCAGCAGCTCTAGGATGGGTCAGCCCCAGCATTTT.

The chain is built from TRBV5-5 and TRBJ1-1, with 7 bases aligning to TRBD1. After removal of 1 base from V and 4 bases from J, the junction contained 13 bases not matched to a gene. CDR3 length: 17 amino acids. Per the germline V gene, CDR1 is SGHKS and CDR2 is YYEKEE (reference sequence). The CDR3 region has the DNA TGTGCCAGCAGCTTGAGGTCAGGGGGTTATTTCAGCACTGAAGCTTTCTTT. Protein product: CASSLRSGGYFSTEAFF.

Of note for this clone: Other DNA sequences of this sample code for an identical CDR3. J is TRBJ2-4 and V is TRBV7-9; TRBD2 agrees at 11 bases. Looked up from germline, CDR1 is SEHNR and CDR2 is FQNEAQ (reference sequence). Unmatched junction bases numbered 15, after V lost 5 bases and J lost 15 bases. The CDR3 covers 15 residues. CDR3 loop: CASSPGLAGTKNVYF. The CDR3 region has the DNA TGTGCCAGCAGCCCAGGACTAGCGGGTACCAAAAACGTGTACTTC. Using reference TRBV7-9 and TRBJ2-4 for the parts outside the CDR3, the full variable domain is DTGVSQNPRHKITKRGQNVTFRCDPISEHNRLYWYRQTLGQGPEFLTYFQNEAQLEKSRLLSDRFSAERPKGSFSTLEIQRTEQGDSAMYLCASSPGLAGTKNVYFGAGTRLSVL.